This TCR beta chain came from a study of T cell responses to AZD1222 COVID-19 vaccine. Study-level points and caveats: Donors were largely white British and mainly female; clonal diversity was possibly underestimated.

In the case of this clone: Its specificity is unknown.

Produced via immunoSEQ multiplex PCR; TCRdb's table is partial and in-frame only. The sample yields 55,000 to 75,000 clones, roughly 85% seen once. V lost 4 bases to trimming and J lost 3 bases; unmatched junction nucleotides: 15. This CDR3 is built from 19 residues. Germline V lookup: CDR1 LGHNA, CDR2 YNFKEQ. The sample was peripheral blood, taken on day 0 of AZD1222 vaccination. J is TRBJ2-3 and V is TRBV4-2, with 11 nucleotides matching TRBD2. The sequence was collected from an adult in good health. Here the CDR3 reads CASSRSGGVLAGGTDTQYF. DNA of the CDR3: TGTGCCAGCAGCCGCTCAGGGGGGGTCTTAGCGGGAGGGACAGATACGCAGTATTTT.